These T cell receptor beta chains were read from a single sample in a study of cytomegalovirus exposure and HLA in healthy donors. Sequenced by immunoSEQ multiplex PCR; TCRdb stores in-frame clones only, minus some. The repertoire has about 110,000 clones, roughly an eighth of them found once; the top ten carry approximately 15%. Sequencing was performed on PBMCs. The receptors come from a man aged 35 to 55 in good health and CMV-seropositive. CDR3s include the opening cysteine and the closing phenylalanine or tryptophan. Each record gives: J gene, D gene, V gene, clone size, CDR3 protein, CDR3 DNA. The D gene is left open where the match is weak. Size is stated for part of the rows, as once, few or many counts, or as a class when the clone is expanded.

j_gene: TRBJ2-5; d_gene: NA; v_gene: TRBV18; abundance: few; CDR3aa: CASSKNQGSETQYF; CDR3nt: TGTGCCAGCTCAAAAAACCAGGGTTCGGAGACCCAGTACTTC
j_gene: TRBJ1-5; d_gene: NA; v_gene: TRBV5-1; abundance: NA; CDR3aa: CASSLAGDSNQPQHF; CDR3nt: TGCGCCAGCAGCTTGGCAGGGGATAGCAATCAGCCCCAGCATTTT
j_gene: TRBJ2-2; d_gene: NA; v_gene: TRBV7-9; abundance: NA; CDR3aa: CASSSQRGGTSYTGELFF; CDR3nt: TGTGCCAGCAGCTCTCAAAGGGGTGGCACTTCGTACACCGGGGAGCTGTTTTTT
j_gene: TRBJ2-5; d_gene: TRBD1; v_gene: TRBV6-1; abundance: few; CDR3aa: CASSAWTGQQETQYF; CDR3nt: TGTGCCAGCAGTGCCTGGACGGGACAGCAAGAGACCCAGTACTTC
j_gene: TRBJ2-7; d_gene: NA; v_gene: TRBV7-3; abundance: few; CDR3aa: CASSRSTGNPEQYF; CDR3nt: TGTGCCAGCAGCCGGTCGACAGGTAACCCCGAGCAGTACTTC
j_gene: TRBJ1-4; d_gene: NA; v_gene: TRBV7-8; abundance: few; CDR3aa: CASSLLGAGKKLFF; CDR3nt: TGTGCCAGCAGCTTATTGGGGGCTGGGAAAAAACTGTTTTTT
j_gene: TRBJ2-4; d_gene: NA; v_gene: TRBV29-1; abundance: few; CDR3aa: CSVVRAWGAKNIQYF; CDR3nt: TGCAGCGTCGTGAGGGCCTGGGGTGCCAAAAACATTCAGTACTTC
j_gene: TRBJ1-5; d_gene: TRBD1; v_gene: TRBV19; abundance: NA; CDR3aa: CASSTGTGGNQPQHF; CDR3nt: TGTGCCAGTAGTACCGGGACAGGGGGCAATCAGCCCCAGCATTTT
j_gene: TRBJ2-1; d_gene: TRBD1; v_gene: TRBV6-6; abundance: few; CDR3aa: CASSPPGQGQFF; CDR3nt: TGTGCCAGCAGTCCGCCGGGACAGGGGCAGTTCTTC
j_gene: TRBJ2-3; d_gene: NA; v_gene: TRBV7-3; abundance: NA; CDR3aa: CASSLTPSTDTQYF; CDR3nt: TGTGCCAGCAGCTTGACACCTAGCACAGATACGCAGTATTTT
j_gene: TRBJ2-1; d_gene: TRBD1; v_gene: TRBV7-9; abundance: few; CDR3aa: CASSLPPQGNGVNEQFF; CDR3nt: TGTGCCAGCAGCTTACCGCCACAGGGGAATGGAGTAAATGAGCAGTTCTTC
j_gene: TRBJ2-1; d_gene: TRBD2; v_gene: TRBV7-3; abundance: few; CDR3aa: CASSWGLAVGEGNEQFF; CDR3nt: TGTGCCAGCAGCTGGGGACTAGCGGTAGGAGAGGGTAATGAGCAGTTCTTC
j_gene: TRBJ1-2; d_gene: TRBD1; v_gene: TRBV6-5; abundance: NA; CDR3aa: CASSRDRLGYTF; CDR3nt: TGTGCCAGCAGTCGGGACAGGCTTGGCTACACCTTC
j_gene: TRBJ2-1; d_gene: NA; v_gene: TRBV30; abundance: NA; CDR3aa: CAWSVAPSPYNVQFF; CDR3nt: TGTGCCTGGAGTGTTGCCCCCTCACCTTACAATGTGCAGTTCTTC
j_gene: TRBJ2-5; d_gene: NA; v_gene: TRBV7-2; abundance: NA; CDR3aa: CASSSRGLGETQYF; CDR3nt: TGTGCCAGCAGCTCCCGGGGGTTAGGGGAGACCCAGTACTTC
j_gene: TRBJ2-5; d_gene: NA; v_gene: TRBV5-8; abundance: NA; CDR3aa: CASSLLVETQYF; CDR3nt: TGTGCCAGCAGCCTCCTTGTGGAGACCCAGTACTTC
j_gene: TRBJ2-5; d_gene: TRBD1; v_gene: TRBV30; abundance: few; CDR3aa: CAWKTGDYSTQYF; CDR3nt: TGTGCCTGGAAGACAGGGGATTACAGTACCCAGTACTTC
j_gene: TRBJ2-7; d_gene: NA; v_gene: TRBV5-1; abundance: NA; CDR3aa: CASSLGQLYEQYF; CDR3nt: TGCGCCAGCAGCTTGGGACAGCTCTACGAGCAGTACTTC
j_gene: TRBJ2-1; d_gene: TRBD2; v_gene: TRBV5-1; abundance: NA; CDR3aa: CASSDTSGSYNEQFF; CDR3nt: TGCGCCAGCAGCGACACTAGCGGCTCCTACAATGAGCAGTTCTTC
j_gene: TRBJ2-5; d_gene: NA; v_gene: TRBV5-1; abundance: few; CDR3aa: CASSLEHYQETQYF; CDR3nt: TGCGCCAGCAGCTTGGAGCACTACCAAGAGACCCAGTACTTC
j_gene: TRBJ2-7; d_gene: NA; v_gene: TRBV6-1; abundance: NA; CDR3aa: CASSEPGQFYEQYF; CDR3nt: TGTGCCAGCAGTGAGCCGGGACAATTCTACGAGCAGTACTTC
j_gene: TRBJ2-3; d_gene: TRBD2; v_gene: TRBV6-1; abundance: NA; CDR3aa: CASSATSGTGTDTQYF; CDR3nt: TGTGCCAGCAGTGCCACTAGCGGGACGGGCACAGATACGCAGTATTTT
j_gene: TRBJ2-3; d_gene: NA; v_gene: TRBV6-6; abundance: few; CDR3aa: CASSYNLAGPTDTQYF; CDR3nt: TGTGCCAGCAGTTACAATCTGGCGGGGCCCACAGATACGCAGTATTTT
j_gene: TRBJ2-7; d_gene: NA; v_gene: TRBV10-3; abundance: NA; CDR3aa: CAISETGTAAYEQYF; CDR3nt: TGTGCCATCAGTGAGACCGGGACTGCCGCCTACGAGCAGTACTTC
j_gene: TRBJ2-5; d_gene: TRBD1; v_gene: TRBV7-7; abundance: NA; CDR3aa: CASSLGDRGAETQYF; CDR3nt: TGTGCCAGCAGCTTAGGTGACAGGGGGGCAGAGACCCAGTACTTC
j_gene: TRBJ1-1; d_gene: TRBD1; v_gene: TRBV10-3; abundance: NA; CDR3aa: CAISVDRATEAFF; CDR3nt: TGTGCCATCAGTGTGGACAGGGCGACTGAAGCTTTCTTT
j_gene: TRBJ2-1; d_gene: NA; v_gene: TRBV12-5; abundance: NA; CDR3aa: CASGRDFSSYNEQFF; CDR3nt: TGTGCTAGTGGCAGGGACTTTAGCTCCTACAATGAGCAGTTCTTC
j_gene: TRBJ2-7; d_gene: TRBD2; v_gene: TRBV19; abundance: few; CDR3aa: CASIILQGGRSGEQYF; CDR3nt: TGTGCCAGTATAATCTTACAGGGCGGGAGGTCGGGCGAGCAGTACTTC
j_gene: TRBJ1-4; d_gene: NA; v_gene: TRBV19; abundance: few; CDR3aa: CASSKSPAPNEKLFF; CDR3nt: TGTGCCAGTAGTAAATCTCCAGCGCCTAATGAAAAACTGTTTTTT
j_gene: TRBJ2-1; d_gene: TRBD2; v_gene: TRBV14; abundance: few; CDR3aa: CASSPRRNGREQFF; CDR3nt: TGTGCCAGCAGCCCTCGACGTAACGGGAGGGAGCAGTTCTTC
j_gene: TRBJ2-2; d_gene: TRBD2; v_gene: TRBV5-4; abundance: NA; CDR3aa: CASSPVGTSRPGRTGELFF; CDR3nt: TGTGCCAGCAGCCCCGTGGGGACTAGCAGACCAGGTCGCACCGGGGAGCTGTTTTTT
j_gene: TRBJ2-7; d_gene: TRBD1; v_gene: TRBV28; abundance: NA; CDR3aa: CASSIRQGTYEQYF; CDR3nt: TGTGCCAGCAGTATTCGACAGGGAACCTACGAGCAGTACTTC
j_gene: TRBJ1-5; d_gene: TRBD1; v_gene: TRBV4-1; abundance: NA; CDR3aa: CASSQLSGTGNQPQHF; CDR3nt: TGCGCCAGCAGCCAGTTGTCCGGGACAGGGAATCAGCCCCAGCATTTT
j_gene: TRBJ1-1; d_gene: TRBD1; v_gene: TRBV28; abundance: NA; CDR3aa: CASRFTGGDTEAFF; CDR3nt: TGTGCCAGCAGATTCACAGGGGGTGACACTGAAGCTTTCTTT
j_gene: TRBJ1-4; d_gene: TRBD1; v_gene: TRBV27; abundance: NA; CDR3aa: CASLGQGIGKLFF; CDR3nt: TGTGCCAGCCTGGGACAGGGGATAGGAAAACTGTTTTTT
j_gene: TRBJ2-3; d_gene: NA; v_gene: TRBV9; abundance: few; CDR3aa: CASSVGASTDTQYF; CDR3nt: TGTGCCAGCAGCGTAGGGGCGTCCACAGATACGCAGTATTTT
j_gene: TRBJ1-4; d_gene: NA; v_gene: TRBV19; abundance: few; CDR3aa: CASSTIYEGEKLFF; CDR3nt: TGTGCCAGTAGCACGATTTACGAGGGTGAAAAACTGTTTTTT
j_gene: TRBJ2-5; d_gene: TRBD2; v_gene: TRBV5-1; abundance: NA; CDR3aa: CASSPVGGDQETQYF; CDR3nt: TGCGCCAGCAGTCCCGTCGGGGGGGACCAAGAGACCCAGTACTTC
j_gene: TRBJ2-3; d_gene: NA; v_gene: TRBV30; abundance: NA; CDR3aa: CAWSGGSSTDTQYF; CDR3nt: TGTGCCTGGAGTGGAGGTTCTAGCACAGATACGCAGTATTTT
j_gene: TRBJ2-7; d_gene: NA; v_gene: TRBV6-5; abundance: few; CDR3aa: CASSTDYEQCF; CDR3nt: TGTGCCAGCAGTACAGATTACGAGCAGTGCTTC
j_gene: TRBJ2-3; d_gene: TRBD2; v_gene: TRBV11-3; abundance: NA; CDR3aa: CASSPHSGRAGGTTQYF; CDR3nt: TGTGCCAGCAGCCCGCACAGCGGGAGGGCAGGGGGGACTACGCAGTATTTT
j_gene: TRBJ2-5; d_gene: TRBD2; v_gene: TRBV5-1; abundance: few; CDR3aa: CASSRTSTELLSQYF; CDR3nt: TGCGCCAGCAGTCGGACTAGCACTGAGCTGTTGTCCCAGTACTTC
j_gene: TRBJ2-7; d_gene: NA; v_gene: TRBV9; abundance: NA; CDR3aa: CASSPPGGGAYEQYF; CDR3nt: TGTGCCAGCAGCCCCCCTGGAGGGGGGGCCTACGAGCAGTACTTC
j_gene: TRBJ2-3; d_gene: NA; v_gene: TRBV19; abundance: NA; CDR3aa: CASKGGVDTQYF; CDR3nt: TGTGCCAGTAAGGGGGGGGTCGATACGCAGTATTTT
j_gene: TRBJ2-1; d_gene: TRBD1; v_gene: TRBV5-8; abundance: few; CDR3aa: CASSPRTGGYNEQFF; CDR3nt: TGTGCCAGCAGCCCGAGGACAGGGGGCTACAATGAGCAGTTCTTC
j_gene: TRBJ2-7; d_gene: TRBD1; v_gene: TRBV5-5; abundance: NA; CDR3aa: CASSWTGQGYEQYF; CDR3nt: TGTGCCAGCAGCTGGACGGGACAGGGCTACGAGCAGTACTTC
j_gene: TRBJ1-2; d_gene: TRBD1; v_gene: TRBV6-6; abundance: NA; CDR3aa: CASSYSGTGGHYGYTF; CDR3nt: TGTGCCAGCAGTTACTCTGGGACAGGGGGACACTATGGCTACACCTTC
j_gene: TRBJ2-7; d_gene: NA; v_gene: TRBV29-1; abundance: few; CDR3aa: CSAGDTPAYEQYF; CDR3nt: TGCAGCGCCGGGGACACCCCAGCCTACGAGCAGTACTTC
j_gene: TRBJ2-5; d_gene: NA; v_gene: TRBV7-2; abundance: NA; CDR3aa: CASSLVSKETQYF; CDR3nt: TGTGCCAGCAGCTTAGTCTCTAAAGAGACCCAGTACTTC
j_gene: TRBJ2-5; d_gene: NA; v_gene: TRBV19; abundance: few; CDR3aa: CASSTTQGPTTLYF; CDR3nt: TGTGCCAGTAGTACCACACAGGGCCCTACGACCCTGTACTTC
j_gene: TRBJ1-2; d_gene: NA; v_gene: TRBV5-6; abundance: few; CDR3aa: CASSLVGQKNYGYTF; CDR3nt: TGTGCCAGCAGCTTGGTTGGACAGAAAAACTATGGCTACACCTTC
j_gene: TRBJ2-7; d_gene: NA; v_gene: TRBV7-8; abundance: few; CDR3aa: CASSLGRTEGLEQYF; CDR3nt: TGTGCCAGCAGCTTAGGGAGGACAGAGGGGCTCGAGCAGTACTTC
j_gene: TRBJ1-1; d_gene: NA; v_gene: TRBV30; abundance: NA; CDR3aa: CAWSAQGNTEAFF; CDR3nt: TGTGCCTGGAGTGCCCAGGGGAACACTGAAGCTTTCTTT